These 20 T cell receptor beta chains were sequenced from one sample in a study of blood T cell repertoires in COVID-19. The repertoire was sequenced with immunoSEQ multiplex PCR; TCRdb's copy has only in-frame clones and lacks some. The sample includes about 150,000 clones, 75% to 85% of them seen just once. Sequenced sample: peripheral blood. All receptors derive from a woman in her 70s with COVID-19, enrolled during active disease.

This chain links TRBV7-2 with TRBJ2-5; D unresolved. In germline, CDR1 is SGHTA, CDR2 FQGNSA. CDR3 length equals 14 residues. V gave up 0 bases and J gave up 5 bases, with 10 bases separating them. The CDR3 loop reads CASSLAAILETQYF. The CDR3 DNA sequence: TGTGCCAGCAGCTTAGCAGCGATTCTGGAGACCCAGTACTTC.

The sample holds a few counts of this clone. The chain combines TRBV25-1 with TRBJ2-7, with D unresolved. Germline V lookup: CDR1 MGHDK, CDR2 SYGVNS. CDR3 length: 11 amino acids. V lost 11 bases and J 2 bases, leaving 10 bases between the germline ends. As DNA, the CDR3 is TGTGCCGTGGGCACGACCTACGAGCAGTACTTC. Translation gives CAVGTTYEQYF.

The chain uses TRBV28 and TRBJ2-2; D call uncertain. CDR1 is MDHEN, CDR2 SYDVKM, per germline. The CDR3 covers 13 residues. Trimming took off 10 bases at V and 2 bases at J, with 11 bases between the two ends. CDR3 in DNA: TGTGCCACCTACCCCCAAAACACCGGGGAGCTGTTTTTT. It yields the protein CATYPQNTGELFF.

The V and J genes are TRBV7-2 and TRBJ2-5, with D possibly TRBD1 on 5 matching bases. CDR1 SGHTA and CDR2 FQGNSA come from the germline V gene. V lost 1 base and J 5 bases, leaving 14 bases between the germline ends. This CDR3 has 15 residues. This CDR3 is CASSLGQTGRETQYF. In DNA, the CDR3 is TGTGCCAGCAGCTTAGGACAGACCGGTAGGGAGACCCAGTACTTC.

The V and J genes are TRBV6-5 and TRBJ1-5, with D uncertain. The germline gives CDR1 MNHEY, CDR2 SVGAGI. Trimming shortened V by 6 bases and J by 6 bases, and 15 bases separated the two germline ends. This CDR3 comprises 14 residues. The CDR3 nucleotides are TGTGCCAGCAGGGGAGAAAACTCGGGTCAGCCCCAGCATTTT. Translation gives CASRGENSGQPQHF.

The J gene is TRBJ2-7, the V gene TRBV15, with D uncertain. CDR3 length: 13 amino acids. Between the trimmed V and J ends, which lost 0 bases and 4 bases, there was a span of 7 bases. The germline V gene has CDR1 LNHNV and CDR2 YYDKDF (reference sequence). The CDR3 spells CATSREYEYEQYF. DNA of the CDR3: TGTGCCACCAGCAGAGAGTATGAGTACGAGCAGTACTTC.

The rearrangement uses TRBV30 and TRBJ1-2; 8 bases are shared with TRBD1. Germline CDR1 and CDR2: GTSNPN and SVGIG (reference sequence). Losses at the gene ends were 6 bases for V and 8 bases for J; bases not matched to a gene: 20. CDR3 length equals 16 residues. CDR3 sequence reads: CACPRVRGLPGYGYTF. The CDR3 DNA follows: TGTGCCTGCCCCAGGGTCAGGGGGCTCCCAGGGTACGGCTACACCTTC.

The chain employs TRBV4-1 and TRBJ2-3, with 9 bases lining up with TRBD2. The germline gives CDR1 MGHRA, CDR2 YSYEKL. The CDR3 length is 17 residues. Losses at the gene ends were 0 bases for V and 5 bases for J; bases not matched to a gene: 9. In nucleotides, the CDR3 is TGCGCCAGCAGCCAAGATCCGGGCGGGGGGGCGGTAGATACGCAGTATTTT. It codes for CASSQDPGGGAVDTQYF.

The J gene is TRBJ1-2, the V gene TRBV5-8; the match to TRBD1 covers 8 bases. Germline V gene sequence: CDR1 SGHTS, CDR2 YDEGEE. CDR3 length: 17 amino acids. The trim removed 4 bases at V and 4 bases at J, leaving 15 bases unmatched. The CDR3 loop is CASSKGQGQGSGYGYTF. CDR3 bases: TGTGCCAGCAGCAAAGGACAGGGCCAGGGTTCCGGCTATGGCTACACCTTC.

CDR3 protein: CASSQAAGPARRTTYGYTF. The CDR3 DNA sequence: TGTGCCAGCAGCCAAGCGGCGGGACCAGCTAGAAGGACCACCTATGGCTACACCTTC. This chain connects TRBV16 to TRBJ1-2; TRBD1 is a possible D gene (5 bases). Germline-derived CDR1 and CDR2 are KGHSY and FQNENV. V was shortened by 2 bases and J by 4 bases, with 26 bases between the two germline ends. The CDR3 extends over 19 amino acids. Full variable domain (rest looked up from reference TRBV16 and TRBJ1-2): GEEVAQTPKHLVRGEGQKAKLYCAPIKGHSYVFWYQQVLKNEFKFLISFQNENVFDETGMPKERFSAKCLPNSPCSLEIQATKLEDSAVYFCASSQAAGPARRTTYGYTFGSGTRLTVV.

This clone appeared once. CDR3 DNA sequence: TGTGCCAGCAGCCAAGCCCGGACTAGCGGCCCCTACGAGCAGTACTTC. Translating gives CASSQARTSGPYEQYF. The chain employs TRBV3-1 (or the pseudogene TRBV3-2) and TRBJ2-7; 10 nucleotides agree with TRBD2. V shed 1 base and J 2 bases; nucleotides not matched to a gene: 5. Germline CDR1 and CDR2: LGHDT and YNNKEL (reference sequence). CDR3 length equals 16 residues.

The rearrangement uses TRBV6-6 and TRBJ2-3; TRBD2 aligns across 7 bases. Germline lookup yields CDR1 MNHNY and CDR2 SVGAGI (reference sequence). Trimming removed 8 bases from V and 5 bases from J; junction bases left unmatched: 4. The CDR3 runs 12 residues. The CDR3 spells CASGLAVDTQYF. CDR3 coding DNA: TGTGCCAGCGGGCTAGCGGTAGATACGCAGTATTTT.

The chain recombines TRBV6-1 with TRBJ1-2; a possible D gene is TRBD1 (5 bases). This CDR3 is 13 amino acids long. Trimming shortened V by 3 bases and J by 4 bases, and 9 bases separated the two germline ends. Looked up from germline, CDR1 is MNHNS and CDR2 is SASEGT. The CDR3 loop is CASSEQGGYGYTF. CDR3 DNA sequence: TGTGCCAGCAGTGAGCAGGGAGGCTATGGCTACACCTTC.

This sequence joins TRBV10-3 and TRBJ1-2; a possible D gene is TRBD1 (6 bases). The germline gives CDR1 ENHRY, CDR2 SYGVKD. With 4 bases removed from V and 4 bases from J, the gap between germline ends came to 16 bases. The CDR3 consists of 15 residues. Here the CDR3 DNA reads TGTGCCATCAGTGTGAGGACAGAAGTTCTCTATGGCTACACCTTC. Protein product: CAISVRTEVLYGYTF.

The chain joins TRBV27 to TRBJ2-5; D not resolved. This CDR3 is built from 13 residues. The germline gives CDR1 MNHEY, CDR2 SMNVEV (reference sequence). Trimming pared 2 bases from V and 4 bases from J, leaving 8 bases between. The CDR3: CASSLEERETQYF. The DNA of the CDR3 is TGTGCCAGCAGTTTAGAGGAACGAGAGACCCAGTACTTC.

The V call is TRBV29-1, the J call TRBJ2-3, with a weak D call TRBD2 (5 bases). The V gene lost 4 bases and the J gene lost 1 base, with 9 bases spanning the gap. The CDR3 runs 13 residues. The germline CDR1 and CDR2 sequences are SQVTM and ANQGSEA. Here the CDR3 reads CSVGTGGTDTQYF. The CDR3 nucleotides are TGCAGCGTTGGGACTGGGGGCACAGATACGCAGTATTTT.

The chain recombines TRBV2 with TRBJ2-2; a weak D match, TRBD1 (5 bases). This CDR3 comprises 13 residues. Germline CDR1 and CDR2: SNHLY and FYNNEI. V dropped 6 bases and J dropped 1 base, with 6 bases sitting between them. This chain's CDR3 is CASSRENTGELFF. CDR3 in DNA: TGTGCCAGCAGCAGGGAGAACACCGGGGAGCTGTTTTTT.

The rearrangement joins TRBV27 to TRBJ1-4; tentatively, D is TRBD1 (5 bases). V was pared by 2 bases and J by 0 bases, with 10 bases between. The CDR3 extends over 16 amino acids. Germline loops: CDR1 MNHEY, CDR2 SMNVEV (reference sequence). The CDR3 DNA sequence: TGTGCCAGCAGTTTAGGGCAGGGTTCAACTAATGAAAAACTGTTTTTT. Translated, it gives CASSLGQGSTNEKLFF. Full variable domain (outside the CDR3, taken from reference TRBV27 and TRBJ1-4): EAQVTQNPRYLITVTGKKLTVTCSQNMNHEYMSWYRQDPGLGLRQIYYSMNVEVTDKGDVPEGYKVSRKEKRNFPLILESPSPNQTSLYFCASSLGQGSTNEKLFFGSGTQLSVL.

This clone was detected only a few times. The chain links TRBV5-4 to TRBJ2-2; 8 bases are a match to TRBD2. Looked up from germline, CDR1 is SGHNT and CDR2 is YYREEE (reference sequence). Trimming removed 3 bases from V and 2 bases from J; junction bases left unmatched: 9. This CDR3 is built from 17 residues. For the CDR3, the DNA is TGTGCCAGCAGCTCTGACCGGGGGGGCATCAACACCGGGGAGCTGTTTTTT. Translated, it gives CASSSDRGGINTGELFF.

The gene calls are TRBV2 and TRBJ2-7; D is unclear. Trimming stripped 7 bases from V and 0 bases from J, with 22 bases between. The CDR3 has 17 amino acids. CDR1 is SNHLY and CDR2 is FYNNEI in the germline V gene. DNA of the CDR3: TGTGCCAGCACGAAGAACGTAGCCCGAGTGAGCTCCTACGAGCAGTACTTC. It yields the protein CASTKNVARVSSYEQYF.